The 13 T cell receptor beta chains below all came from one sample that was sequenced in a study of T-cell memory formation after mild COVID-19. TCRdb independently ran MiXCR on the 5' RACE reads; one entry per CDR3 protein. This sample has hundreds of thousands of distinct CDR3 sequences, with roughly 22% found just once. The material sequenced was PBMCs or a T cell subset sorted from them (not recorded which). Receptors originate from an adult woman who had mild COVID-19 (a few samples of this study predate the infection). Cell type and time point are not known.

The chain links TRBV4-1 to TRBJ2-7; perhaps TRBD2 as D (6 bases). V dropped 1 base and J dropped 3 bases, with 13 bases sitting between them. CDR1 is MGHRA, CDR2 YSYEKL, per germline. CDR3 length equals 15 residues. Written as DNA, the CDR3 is TGCGCCAGCAGCCAAGCCCCCCCGGGGGTCTACGAGCAGTACTTC. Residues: CASSQAPPGVYEQYF.

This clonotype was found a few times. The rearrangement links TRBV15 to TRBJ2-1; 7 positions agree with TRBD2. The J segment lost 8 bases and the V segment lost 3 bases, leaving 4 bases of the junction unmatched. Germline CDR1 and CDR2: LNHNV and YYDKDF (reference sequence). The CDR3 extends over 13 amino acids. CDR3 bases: TGTGCCACCAGCAGCCGGGAGGCCGATGAGCAGTTCTTC. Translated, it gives CATSSREADEQFF. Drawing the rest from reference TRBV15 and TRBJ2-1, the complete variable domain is DAMVIQNPRYQVTQFGKPVTLSCSQTLNHNVMYWYQQKSSQAPKLLFHYYDKDFNNEADTPDNFQSRRPNTSFCFLDIRSPGLGDTAMYLCATSSREADEQFFGPGTRLTVL.

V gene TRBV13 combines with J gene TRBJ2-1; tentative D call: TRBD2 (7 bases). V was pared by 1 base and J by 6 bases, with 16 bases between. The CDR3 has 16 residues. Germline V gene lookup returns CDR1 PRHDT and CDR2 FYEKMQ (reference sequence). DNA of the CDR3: TGTGCCAGCAGCTTAGTCCCTAGCGGAGGGGGCAATGAGCAGTTCTTC. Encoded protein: CASSLVPSGGGNEQFF.

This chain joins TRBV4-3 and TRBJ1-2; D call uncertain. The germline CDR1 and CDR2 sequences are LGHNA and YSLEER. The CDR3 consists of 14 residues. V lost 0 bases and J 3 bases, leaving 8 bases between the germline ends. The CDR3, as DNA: TGCGCCAGCAGCCAAGACGCAGCCCACTATGGCTACACCTTC. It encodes CASSQDAAHYGYTF.

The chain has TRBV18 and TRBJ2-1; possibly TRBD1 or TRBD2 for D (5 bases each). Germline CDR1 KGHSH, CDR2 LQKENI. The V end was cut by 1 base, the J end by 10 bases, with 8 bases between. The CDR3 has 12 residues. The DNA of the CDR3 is TGTGCCAGCTCACCACAGGGACGGGAGCAGTTCTTC. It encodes CASSPQGREQFF.

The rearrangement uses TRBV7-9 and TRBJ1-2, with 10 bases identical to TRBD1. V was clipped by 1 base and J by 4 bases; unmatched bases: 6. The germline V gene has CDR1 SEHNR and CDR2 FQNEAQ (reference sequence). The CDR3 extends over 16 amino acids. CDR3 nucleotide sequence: TGTGCCAGCAGCTTAGGCGGGACAGGGGTTGGCTATGGCTACACCTTC. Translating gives CASSLGGTGVGYGYTF.

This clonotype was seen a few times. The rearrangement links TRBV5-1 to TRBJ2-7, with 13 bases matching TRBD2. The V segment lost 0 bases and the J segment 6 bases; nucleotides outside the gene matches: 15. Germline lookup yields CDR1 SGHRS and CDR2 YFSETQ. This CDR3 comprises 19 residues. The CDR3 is CASSLAPLTSGRALSEQYF. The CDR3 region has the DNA TGCGCCAGCAGCTTGGCCCCACTTACTAGCGGGAGGGCCCTCAGCGAGCAGTACTTC.

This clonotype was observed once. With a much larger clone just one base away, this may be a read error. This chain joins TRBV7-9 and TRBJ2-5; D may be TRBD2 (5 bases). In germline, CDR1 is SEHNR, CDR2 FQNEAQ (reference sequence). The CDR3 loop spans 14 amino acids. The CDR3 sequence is CTSTARHGVETQYF. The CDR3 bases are TGTACCAGCACCGCGCGACACGGGGTGGAGACCCAGTACTTC.

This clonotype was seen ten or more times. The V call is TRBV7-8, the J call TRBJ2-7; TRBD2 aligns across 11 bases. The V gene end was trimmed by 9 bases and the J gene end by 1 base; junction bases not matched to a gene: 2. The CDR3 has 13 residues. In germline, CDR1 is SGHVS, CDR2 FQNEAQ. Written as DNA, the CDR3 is TGTGCCAGTGGGACTAGCGGATCCTACGAGCAGTACTTC. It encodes CASGTSGSYEQYF.

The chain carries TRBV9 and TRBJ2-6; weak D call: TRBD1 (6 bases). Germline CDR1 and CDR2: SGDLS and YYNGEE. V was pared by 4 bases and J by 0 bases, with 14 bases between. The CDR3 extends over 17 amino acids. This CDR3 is CASSRQVLSSGANVLTF. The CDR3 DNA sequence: TGTGCCAGCAGCCGACAGGTTCTAAGCTCTGGGGCCAACGTCCTGACTTTC.

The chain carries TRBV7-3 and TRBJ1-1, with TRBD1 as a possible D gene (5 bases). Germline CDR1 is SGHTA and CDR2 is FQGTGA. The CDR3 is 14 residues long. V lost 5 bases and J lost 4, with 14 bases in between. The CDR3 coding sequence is TGTGCCAGCAGCCCCCAGGGTGGGGTCACTGAAGCTTTCTTT. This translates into CASSPQGGVTEAFF.

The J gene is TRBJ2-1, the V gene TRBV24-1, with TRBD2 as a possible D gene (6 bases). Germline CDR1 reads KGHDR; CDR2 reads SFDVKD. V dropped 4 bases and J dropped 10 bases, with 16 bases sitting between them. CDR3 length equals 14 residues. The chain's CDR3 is CATSETGLPTEQFF. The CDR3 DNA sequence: TGTGCCACCAGTGAGACGGGACTCCCCACCGAGCAGTTCTTC.

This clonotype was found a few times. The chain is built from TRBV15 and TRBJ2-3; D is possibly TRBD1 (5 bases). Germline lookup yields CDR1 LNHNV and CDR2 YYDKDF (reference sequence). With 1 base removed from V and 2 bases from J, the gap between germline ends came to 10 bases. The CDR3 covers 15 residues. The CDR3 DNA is TGTGCCACCAGCAGAGTAGGGGCTATCACAGATACGCAGTATTTT. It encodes CATSRVGAITDTQYF. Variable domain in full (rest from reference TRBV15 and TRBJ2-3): DAMVIQNPRYQVTQFGKPVTLSCSQTLNHNVMYWYQQKSSQAPKLLFHYYDKDFNNEADTPDNFQSRRPNTSFCFLDIRSPGLGDTAMYLCATSRVGAITDTQYFGPGTRLTVL.